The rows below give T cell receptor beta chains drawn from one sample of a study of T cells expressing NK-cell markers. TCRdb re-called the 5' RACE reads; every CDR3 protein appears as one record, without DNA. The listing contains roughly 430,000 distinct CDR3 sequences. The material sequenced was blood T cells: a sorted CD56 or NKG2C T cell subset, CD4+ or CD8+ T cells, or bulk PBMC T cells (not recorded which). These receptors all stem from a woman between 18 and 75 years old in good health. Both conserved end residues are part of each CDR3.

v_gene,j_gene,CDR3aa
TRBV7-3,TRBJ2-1,CASSIAPASYNEQFF
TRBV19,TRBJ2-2,CASSLEGWAGELFF
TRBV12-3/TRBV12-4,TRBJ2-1,CASSFRDSEYNEQFF
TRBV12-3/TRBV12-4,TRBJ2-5,CASRESQGHGIPQYF
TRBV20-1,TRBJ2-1,CSARDPLAGGMAEQFF
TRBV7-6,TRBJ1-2,CASSPARDRRLIGNYGYTF
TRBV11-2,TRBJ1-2,CASSRTGGNYGYTF
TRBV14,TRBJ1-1,CASSRHTGGVTEAFF
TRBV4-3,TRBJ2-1,CASSQEKSGGSSYNEQFF
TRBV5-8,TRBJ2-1,CASSFPGSRGNEQFF
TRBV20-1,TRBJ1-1,CSASHAAENTEAFF
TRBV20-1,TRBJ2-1,CSARVGSGTYNEQFF
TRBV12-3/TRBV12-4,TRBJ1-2,CASSLNTVTRYTF
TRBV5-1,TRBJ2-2,CASSLFGRANTGELFF
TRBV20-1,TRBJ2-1,CSASLGTRSGNEQFF
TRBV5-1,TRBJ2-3,CASILTSGSSDTQYF
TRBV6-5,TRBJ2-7,CASSLLGQAGGGNEQYF
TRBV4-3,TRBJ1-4,CASSQALVNEKLFF
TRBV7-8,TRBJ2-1,CASSSGQGAYNEQFF
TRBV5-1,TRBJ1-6,CASSLEGDSPLHF
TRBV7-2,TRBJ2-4,CASSQDREAKNIQYF
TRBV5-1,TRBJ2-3,CASTVSGSTDTQYF
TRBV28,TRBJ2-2,CASSFGTKNTGELFF
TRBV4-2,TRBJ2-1,CASSQDLGAGGYYNEQFF
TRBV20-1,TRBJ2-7,CSALILAGGSYEQYF
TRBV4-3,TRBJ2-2,CASSQDRAGGPYGELFF
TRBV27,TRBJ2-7,CASSSTTGTVNEQYF
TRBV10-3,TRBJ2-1,CATRNGDYQYNEQFF
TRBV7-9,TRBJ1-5,CASSLASGFGQPQHF
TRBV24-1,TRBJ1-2,CATSDSFRGGPDGYTF
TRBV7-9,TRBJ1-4,CASSYPEDGNEKLFF
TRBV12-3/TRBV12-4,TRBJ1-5,CASTRDIYSNQPQHF
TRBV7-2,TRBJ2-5,CASSLFGETQYF
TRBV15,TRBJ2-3,CATSRSNRGGGTDTQYF
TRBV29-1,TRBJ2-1,CSALLAGGYEQFF
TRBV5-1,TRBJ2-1,CASSLVGGKLNEQFF
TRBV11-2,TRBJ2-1,CASSPGGQYYNEQFF
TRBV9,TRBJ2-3,CASSARDRGTSDTQYF
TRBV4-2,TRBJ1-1,CASSLNAEAFF
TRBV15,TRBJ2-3,CATSRDGRVSTDTQYF
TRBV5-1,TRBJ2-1,CASGASGNSYNEQFF
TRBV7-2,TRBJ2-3,CASSLGQLAGGSTDTQYF